Sequencing of this TCR beta chain was carried out in a study of beta chain features in type 1 diabetes listed by TCRdb under 2018. Background for the entire study: No differences in mean age, gender distribution, total cell number or subset yield were found between patients and healthy donors. In the study, TCRB repertoires of sorted circulating CD4+ T cell subsets from recently diagnosed type 1 diabetes patients were compared with those of matched healthy donors. Regulatory and stem cell-like memory subsets were isolated from only 8 patients and 8 healthy donors, whereas naive and central memory subsets came from all 28 donors. A total of 100 million to 140 million sorted cells were examined across all samples, and the number of cells per subset was strongly correlated with RNA yield.

From each donor, a single peripheral blood sample of 100 to 150 mL on average was drawn into heparinised tubes. A BD FACSAria II and a panel including CD45RO, CCR7, CD25, CD127, CD95 and CD27 were used to sort naive, central memory, regulatory and stem cell-like memory CD4+ T cells. A purity above 98% was achieved for all sorted populations. PBMCs were separated immediately by Lymphoprep density gradient centrifugation and were stained directly, without being cultured. So that batch effects would be minimized, each experiment stained and sorted samples in pairs, pairing one healthy donor with one patient. All of the isolated RNA was reverse transcribed with the High Capacity cDNA Reverse Transcription Kit, so expressed TCRB transcripts were sequenced. Deep immunoSEQ sequencing was applied to naive, central memory and regulatory T cell samples, giving an average of about 3.7 million total reads per sample. After sorted cells were lysed in RLT buffer, RNA was extracted with DNase-treated RNeasy Micro or Mini kits, with the choice depending on cell number. To prevent cross-contamination, each cell subset was processed individually, whereas patient and healthy donor samples were processed jointly. The immunoSEQ multiplex PCR was used to amplify TCRB sequences from cDNA, yielding 87-bp fragments that span the CDR3 region. The amplicons were sequenced using the Illumina HiSeq platform. In the paper's pipeline: Synthetic template baselines were used to correct PCR bias computationally, reads within Hamming distance 2 were collapsed together, and singletons that could not be merged were discarded. Reads were aligned to IMGT to assign V, D and J genes, CDR3 length, and insertions or deletions at six rearrangement sites. Clonotype counts were normalized to sorted cell number within each subset before computing true diversity and Gini coefficients with the tcR R package. The overlap coefficient, calculated on TCRB nucleotide sequences, was used to quantify repertoire sharing. As a proxy for the pre-selection repertoire, out-of-frame TCRB sequences from naive cells were analyzed. The clones in this table, taken by TCRdb from immuneACCESS, are in-frame only. Not every clone is retained; where verified, under half of the shortfall comes from an unresolved V gene, and the cause of the rest is unknown. The DNA gave D and trimming, while V, J and clone size come from that table. This sample lists 630,000 or so clones; roughly an eighth were detected once. The ten largest clones add up to roughly 0.04% of the sample.

A note on this clone: Its antigen is not yet known. There are no base qualities to consult, and no much larger clone falls within one base.

The cysteine opens and the phenylalanine closes a CDR3 of 14 amino acids. Just CDR3 DNA is preserved here, 42 bases in frame from base 1. The junction shows trimming of 1 base on V and 10 bases on J, plus 12 bases between the germline ends. Taken from the germline V gene (reference sequence), the CDR1 and CDR2 loops are SGHNT and YYREEE. What the authors observed across the whole study: Only small numbers of individuals were included in the HLA sub-analyses, which left unresolved whether HLA type had any influence on TCRB rearrangement. Naive, central memory and regulatory TCRB repertoires appeared more similar among patients than among healthy donors. Because cDNA rather than genomic DNA was sequenced, highly expressing activated cells could have been over-represented, although no difference in activation and CD3 levels was found between groups. Shorter templates might be favored by PCR, yet because patient and control samples were amplified and corrected together, any such skew would affect both groups equally. A moderate but significant shortening of TCRB CDR3 length was observed in type 1 diabetes patients in all four CD4+ subsets. At VDJ recombination sites, patients with type 1 diabetes made fewer insertions and deleted more nucleotides, a pattern implying thymic rearrangement abnormalities.

The source material was naive CD4+ T cells from blood. The sample's cell subset or site label, decoded: true naive CD4+ T cells. The sequence joins TRBV5-4 to TRBJ1-6, with TRBD1 tentatively as D gene (6 bases match). The clonotype originates from a man aged 18 to 35 with type 1 diabetes. The CDR3 protein sequence reads: CASSLQGSYSPLHF. The sequenced DNA: TGTGCCAGCAGCTTGCAGGGGAGCTACTCACCCCTCCACTTT.